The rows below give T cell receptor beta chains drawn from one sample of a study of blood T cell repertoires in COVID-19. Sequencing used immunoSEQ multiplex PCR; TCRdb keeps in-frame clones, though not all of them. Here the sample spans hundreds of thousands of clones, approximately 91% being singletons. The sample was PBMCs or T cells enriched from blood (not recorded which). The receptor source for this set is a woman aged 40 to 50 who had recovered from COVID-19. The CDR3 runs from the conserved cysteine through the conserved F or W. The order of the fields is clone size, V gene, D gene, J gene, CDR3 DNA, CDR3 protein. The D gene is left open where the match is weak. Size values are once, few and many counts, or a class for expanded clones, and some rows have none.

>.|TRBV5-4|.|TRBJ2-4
TGTGCCAGCCCCTTTTTGAGGAGGGCCGGGTTAGCCAAAAACATTCAGTACTTC
CASPFLRRAGLAKNIQYF
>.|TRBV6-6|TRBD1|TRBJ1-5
TGTGCCAGCAGTAGGACCGGCAGGGGGCACAATCAGCCCCAGCATTTT
CASSRTGRGHNQPQHF
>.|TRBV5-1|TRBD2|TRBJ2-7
TGCGCCAGCAGCTTGGCCGAGCTAGCGGGAGTCTACGAGCAGTACTTC
CASSLAELAGVYEQYF
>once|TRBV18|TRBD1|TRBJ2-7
TGTGCCAGCTCCCTAGGACAGGGCGACCCCTACGAGCAGTACTTC
CASSLGQGDPYEQYF
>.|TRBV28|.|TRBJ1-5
TGTGCCAGCACTCGGGGAGGGTGGAATCAGCCCCAGCATTTT
CASTRGGWNQPQHF
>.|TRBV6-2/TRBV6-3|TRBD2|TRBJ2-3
TGTGCCAGCAGTTGGGACCCTAGCGGGGCGAGCCCAGATACGCAGTATTTT
CASSWDPSGASPDTQYF
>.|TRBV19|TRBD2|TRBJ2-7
TGTGCCAGTAGTATAGGACTAGCGGGAGGGTACGAGCAGTACTTC
CASSIGLAGGYEQYF
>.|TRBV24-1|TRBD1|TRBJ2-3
TGTGCCACCAGTGGCGACAGGGGGCATTCGGATACGCAGTATTTT
CATSGDRGHSDTQYF
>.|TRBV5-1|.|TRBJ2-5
TGCGCCAGCACCGGACAGTTTCTTCATGTTGAGACCCAGTACTTC
CASTGQFLHVETQYF
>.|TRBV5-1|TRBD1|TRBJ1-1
TGCGCCAGCAGCTTCGGGGACAGGAGCACTGAAGCTTTCTTT
CASSFGDRSTEAFF